This is a list of T cell receptor beta chains from one sample in a study of shared clonotypes between healthy human individuals. Method: immunoSEQ multiplex PCR; TCRdb's copy keeps in-frame clones and lacks some. The top ten hold about 9.4% of the sample, which has about 340,000 clones, less than 85% seen once. Sequencing was performed on memory CD4+ T cells sorted from blood. These receptors came from a man younger than 40 in good health. Each CDR3 is given with its conserved first and last residue. D genes are given only for firm matches. Rows may omit the clone size; those that give it use once, few, many or a size class.

clone_size d_call j_call v_call cdr3_nt cdr3_aa
- TRBD1 TRBJ1-5 TRBV19 TGTGCCAGTAGCAGACAGGGGGCTAGGGATCAGCCCCAGCATTTT CASSRQGARDQPQHF
once - TRBJ2-2 TRBV6-5 TGTGCCAGCAGTTATTTGTCCGCCCTGAACACCGGGGAGCTGTTTTTT CASSYLSALNTGELFF
- - TRBJ2-3 TRBV28 TGTGCCAGCAGGAAGGATACAGATACGCAGTATTTT CASRKDTDTQYF
once - TRBJ2-7 TRBV14 TGTGCCAGCAGCCAAGATGGTGGACAGTACTTC CASSQDGGQYF
- - TRBJ1-4 TRBV28 TGTGCCAGCAGCCCACCGAGGGATGAAAAACTGTTTTTT CASSPPRDEKLFF
- TRBD2 TRBJ2-7 TRBV18 TGTGCCAGCTCACGACTAGCGGGAAGGGACGAGCAGTACTTC CASSRLAGRDEQYF
- - TRBJ1-3 TRBV20-1 TGCAGTGCGGGAGCAGGAAACACCATATATTTT CSAGAGNTIYF
once - TRBJ2-7 TRBV6-1 TGTGCCAGCAGTTCCCTACAGGTTGCCGAGCAGTACTTC CASSSLQVAEQYF
- - TRBJ1-5 TRBV2 TGTGCCAGCAGTCCCGACGGGTGGATCAGTAGTCAGCCCCAGCATTTT CASSPDGWISSQPQHF
- - TRBJ2-2 TRBV14 TGTGCCAGCAGCCTCGCTACAGGGTGGACCGGGGAGCTGTTTTTT CASSLATGWTGELFF
- - TRBJ1-4 TRBV18 TGTGCCAGCTCAACCTTGCCCGGGTTAGGAAAACTGTTTTTT CASSTLPGLGKLFF
- - TRBJ1-5 TRBV27 TGTGCCAGCAGTTCTGGACAGTATTACAATCAGCCCCAGCATTTT CASSSGQYYNQPQHF
- TRBD2 TRBJ2-7 TRBV19 TGTGCCAGTAGTATAGGGGAAGCGGGAGACCCCAGGGGCGAGCAGTACTTC CASSIGEAGDPRGEQYF
- TRBD2 TRBJ2-1 TRBV4-2 TGTGCCAGCAGCCAAATGAACGGGGGACTAGCGGCCCTTAGCTCCTACAATGAGCAGTTCTTC CASSQMNGGLAALSSYNEQFF
- - TRBJ2-4 TRBV5-8 TGTGCCAGCAGTCCACGACAGCTAGCCAAAAACATTCAGTACTTC CASSPRQLAKNIQYF
once TRBD1 TRBJ1-3 TRBV6-5 TGTGCCAGCAGGCGGGACAGGGGGGCTGGAAACACCATATATTTT CASRRDRGAGNTIYF
once TRBD1 TRBJ1-4 TRBV4-3 TGCGCCAGCAGCCAGATGACAGGGGTTAATGAAAAACTGTTTTTT CASSQMTGVNEKLFF
- TRBD1 TRBJ1-5 TRBV27 TGTGCCAGCAGTTCGTACCGACAGGGGGCTGGTCAGCCCCAGCATTTT CASSSYRQGAGQPQHF
- TRBD2 TRBJ2-4 TRBV5-1 TGCGCCAGCAGCTTTGGACTAGCGAGTGACATTCAGTACTTC CASSFGLASDIQYF
once TRBD1 TRBJ1-3 TRBV7-9 TGTGCCAGCAGACATACAGGGGAGCCTGGAAACACCATATATTTT CASRHTGEPGNTIYF